This T cell receptor beta chain emerged from a study of metastatic and nonmetastatic thyroid tumors. Background on the study: Blood and tumor or nodule tissue repertoires from malignant and benign thyroid patients were compared. Study-wide results and caveats: Across blood and tumor, TCR beta diversity in malignant thyroid tumors was reportedly significantly higher than in benign nodules.

This clone was counted a few times. What it recognizes is unknown. One junction end disagrees with the germline gene, perhaps due to a read error. Other DNA variants within this sample encode the same CDR3. Thyroid surgery had not been preceded by any treatment in any patient. Original processing methods: Variation in CDR3 across clinicopathological groups served as the basis for constructing a distant-metastasis classifier in papillary thyroid cancer. TCRdb recomputed clones from the PCR reads via MiXCR. The V and J calls reflect TCRdb's pipeline rather than the authors' work. The sample shows just over 70,000 clones, 15% to 20% of them seen only once. The V gene's germline CDR1 is MDHEN and CDR2 SYDVKM. The CDR3 spans 14 residues.

The clonotype was recovered from a female donor with papillary thyroid cancer or a benign thyroid nodule (not recorded which). Some clones in this sample may be carry-over from other donors' samples. The rearrangement uses TRBV28 and TRBJ1-2; 7 positions match TRBD1. The sequencing sample was made of blood. The CDR3 is CASTPGTANYGYTF. CDR3 nucleotide sequence: TGTGCCAGCACCCCCGGGACAGCTAACTATGGATACACCTTC.